The 17 T cell receptor beta chains below were found in one sample sequenced in a study of cytotoxic CD8 clonotypes in ibrutinib-treated CLL. The assay was immunoSEQ multiplex PCR, and TCRdb's table has in-frame clones only and misses some. This table holds about 27,000 clones, 85% found once. The input for sequencing was PBMCs, taken after 24 months of ibrutinib treatment. All receptors derive from a human donor with chronic lymphocytic leukemia.

This clone qualifies as medium-sized (0.01 to 0.1%). CDR3 sequence: CASSLSQQPQHF. Written as DNA, the CDR3 is TGTGCCAGCAGTTTATCTCAGCAGCCCCAGCATTTT. This chain connects TRBV28 to TRBJ1-5; no reliable D call. The CDR3 covers 12 residues. Germline CDR1 and CDR2: MDHEN and SYDVKM. V gave up 1 base and J gave up 7 bases, with 5 bases separating them. Looking up the rest from reference TRBV28 and TRBJ1-5 gives the full variable domain: DVKVTQSSRYLVKRTGEKVFLECVQDMDHENMFWYRQDPGLGLRLIYFSYDVKMKEKGDIPEGYSVSREKKERFSLILESASTNQTSMYLCASSLSQQPQHFGDGTRLSIL.

The chain is built from TRBV10-3 and TRBJ1-2; a possible D gene is TRBD1 (6 bases). V was shortened by 6 bases and J by 7 bases, with 21 bases between the two germline ends. This CDR3 has 15 residues. From germline, CDR1 is ENHRY and CDR2 SYGVKD. CDR3 loop: CAISEDSPLRVGYTF. The CDR3 DNA sequence: TGTGCCATCAGCGAGGACAGTCCCTTAAGGGTTGGCTACACCTTC.

Details on this clone: Other nucleotide sequences from this sample produce the same CDR3. The chain employs TRBV7-8 and TRBJ2-1; 9 bases agree with TRBD2. The CDR3 length is 16 residues. Germline loops: CDR1 SGHVS, CDR2 FQNEAQ. V was clipped by 5 bases and J by 8 bases; unmatched bases: 13. The CDR3 bases are TGTGCCAGCAGCACCCCATTAGCGGGGGTCCGGGATGAGCAGTTCTTC. Protein product: CASSTPLAGVRDEQFF. Complete variable domain (other parts from reference TRBV7-8 and TRBJ2-1): GAGVSQSPRYKVAKRGQDVALRCDPISGHVSLFWYQQALGQGPEFLTYFQNEAQLDKSGLPSDRFFAERPEGSVSTLKIQRTQQEDSAVYLCASSTPLAGVRDEQFFGPGTRLTVL.

CDR3 sequence reads: CASRAGGYEQYF. CDR3 DNA: TGTGCCAGCAGGGCAGGGGGCTACGAGCAGTACTTC. The J gene is TRBJ2-7, the V gene TRBV6-6, with TRBD1 matching 7 bases. The junction had 2 bases not matched to a gene; V was cut back by 6 bases and J by 3 bases. Germline CDR1 reads MNHNY; CDR2 reads SVGAGI (reference sequence). The CDR3 extends over 12 amino acids.

The rearrangement joins TRBV5-1 to TRBJ1-6; maybe TRBD1 (6 bases). V was cut by 4 bases and J by 9 bases, with 17 bases left in between. Germline V gene data show CDR1 as SGHRS and CDR2 as YFSETQ. The CDR3 totals 15 residues. The CDR3 region is CASSVTQGRGSPLHF. CDR3 DNA sequence: TGCGCCAGCAGCGTCACACAGGGTCGGGGTTCACCCCTCCACTTT.

This rearrangement joins TRBV7-3 to TRBJ2-2; D tentatively reads TRBD1 or TRBD2 (6 bases each). V was pared by 5 bases and J by 5 bases, with 15 bases between. CDR1 is SGHTA, CDR2 FQGTGA, per germline. CDR3 size: 15 residues. The CDR3 loop is CASSPTTGATGELFF. The CDR3 nucleotides read TGTGCCAGCAGCCCAACAACGGGGGCTACCGGGGAGCTGTTTTTT.

This chain uses TRBV28 with TRBJ2-7, with D possibly being TRBD1 or TRBD2 (6 bases each). This CDR3 is 13 amino acids long. Trimming shortened V by 10 bases and J by 1 base, and 14 bases separated the two germline ends. Germline V gene lookup returns CDR1 MDHEN and CDR2 SYDVKM. CDR3 loop: CATRGTPSYEQYF. In DNA, the CDR3 is TGTGCCACCCGGGGGACACCATCCTACGAGCAGTACTTC.

The chain links TRBV4-1 to TRBJ2-1; D unclear. V was trimmed by 0 bases and J by 7 bases, leaving 7 bases between them. Germline CDR1 is MGHRA and CDR2 is YSYEKL. This CDR3 is built from 13 residues. In DNA form, the CDR3 reads TGCGCCAGCAGCCAAGATTTAGGGAATGAGCAGTTCTTC. Translation: CASSQDLGNEQFF.

This chain links TRBV5-6 with TRBJ2-2; 8 bases are a match to TRBD1. Germline V gene sequence: CDR1 SGHDT, CDR2 YYEEEE. V dropped 4 bases and J dropped 7; count of bases not matched to a gene: 18. The CDR3 totals 18 residues. The CDR3: CASSQGSPGGLWGGELFF. DNA of the CDR3: TGTGCCAGCAGCCAGGGCAGTCCAGGGGGCCTTTGGGGCGGGGAGCTGTTTTTT. The variable domain in full, completed from reference TRBV5-6 and TRBJ2-2, reads DAGVTQSPTHLIKTRGQQVTLRCSPKSGHDTVSWYQQALGQGPQFIFQYYEEEERQRGNFPDRFSGHQFPNYSSELNVNALLLGDSALYLCASSQGSPGGLWGGELFFGEGSRLTVL.

CDR3 coding DNA: TGTGCCAGTAGTCGGCCGGGCGGGAGACAGGGCGCGGACCTTGAGCAGTTCTTC. It is translated as CASSRPGGRQGADLEQFF. The chain couples TRBV19 to TRBJ2-1, with D tentatively TRBD1 or TRBD2 (7 bases each). The CDR3 contains 18 residues. In germline, CDR1 is LNHDA, CDR2 SQIVND (reference sequence). V lost 5 bases, J lost 9 bases, and 29 bases lay in between.

The chain has TRBV5-1 and TRBJ2-5; no reliable D call. Germline CDR1 and CDR2: SGHRS and YFSETQ. V lost 5 bases and J lost 1, with 21 bases in between. This CDR3 is built from 17 residues. CDR3 coding DNA: TGCGCCAGCAGTTTCGTCTCCGAGCGACGCTTCCAAGAGACCCAGTACTTC. It translates to CASSFVSERRFQETQYF.

The V and J genes are TRBV6-5 and TRBJ1-5; D call uncertain. The CDR3 has 13 amino acids. Trimming took 1 base from V and 1 from J, leaving 2 bases between them. Germline CDR1 and CDR2: MNHEY and SVGAGI. The CDR3 DNA follows: TGTGCCAGCAGTTACTTGAGCAATCAGCCCCAGCATTTT. It codes for CASSYLSNQPQHF.

The chain uses TRBV7-9 and TRBJ2-7; D remains unclear. Per the germline V gene, CDR1 is SEHNR and CDR2 is FQNEAQ (reference sequence). Between the trimmed V and J ends, which lost 1 base and 5 bases, there was a span of 3 bases. This CDR3 contains 11 residues. CDR3 amino acids: CASSLEDEQYF. The CDR3 DNA follows: TGTGCCAGCAGCTTAGAGGACGAGCAGTACTTC.

V gene TRBV9 combines with J gene TRBJ2-5, with D possibly TRBD2 on 6 matching bases. This CDR3 is 15 amino acids long. Germline CDR1 and CDR2: SGDLS and YYNGEE. V was trimmed by 0 bases and J by 0 bases, leaving 9 bases between them. The CDR3 sequence is CASSVGRGYQETQYF. CDR3 in DNA: TGTGCCAGCAGCGTAGGTCGGGGGTACCAAGAGACCCAGTACTTC.

The chain is built from TRBV6-6 and TRBJ1-3; no clear D gene. The V end lost 2 bases, the J end lost 7 bases, and 6 bases lay between the germline ends. From germline, CDR1 is MNHNY and CDR2 SVGAGI (reference sequence). This CDR3 has 12 amino acids. CDR3 amino acids: CASSYGSNTIYF. Here the CDR3 DNA reads TGTGCCAGCAGTTACGGTAGTAACACCATATATTTT.

This clone was counted only a few times. This CDR3 reads CASRLAELNNEQFF. The DNA of the CDR3 is TGTGCCAGCAGACTAGCGGAACTAAACAATGAGCAGTTCTTC. The V call is TRBV28, the J call TRBJ2-1; the match to TRBD2 covers 8 bases. The CDR3 loop spans 14 amino acids. V shed 6 bases, J shed 5 bases, and the junction held 6 bases outside the gene matches. Germline lookup yields CDR1 MDHEN and CDR2 SYDVKM.

This sequence joins TRBV7-2 and TRBJ2-2; D might be TRBD1 (6 bases). Germline V gives CDR1 SGHTA, CDR2 FQGNSA. This CDR3 has 16 amino acids. V lost 1 base and J lost 4, with 13 bases in between. The CDR3 sequence is CASSLGGRGFTGELFF. CDR3 nucleotide sequence: TGTGCCAGCAGCTTAGGAGGCAGGGGATTCACCGGGGAGCTGTTTTTT.